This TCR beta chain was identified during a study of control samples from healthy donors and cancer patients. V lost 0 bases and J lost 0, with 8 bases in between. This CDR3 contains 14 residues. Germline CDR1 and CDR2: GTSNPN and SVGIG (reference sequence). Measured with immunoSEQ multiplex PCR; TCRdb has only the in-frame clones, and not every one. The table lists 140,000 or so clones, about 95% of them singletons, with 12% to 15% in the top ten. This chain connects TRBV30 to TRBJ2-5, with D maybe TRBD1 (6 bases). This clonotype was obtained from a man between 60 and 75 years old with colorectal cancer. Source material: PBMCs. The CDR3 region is CAWSVGGDQETQYF. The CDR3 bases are TGTGCCTGGAGTGTAGGGGGAGACCAAGAGACCCAGTACTTC.